This T cell receptor beta chain was sequenced for a study of blood T cell repertoires in COVID-19. About the study: The United States, Italy and Spain provided the acute and convalescent COVID-19 samples. From T cells, B-cell-depleted T cells, or PBMCs came the material, which was cDNA or gDNA.

Original processing methods: Quantification of nucleated cells was approximated via reference gene primer amplification. Repertoires were generated with immunoSEQ multiplex PCR, while TCRdb's copy carries only in-frame clones and drops some. V, J and clone size are those of that table, while D and trimming were read from the DNA. This table has around 260,000 clones, around nine tenths appearing once. Germline CDR1 is SGHRS and CDR2 is YFSETQ. The V and J ends lost 0 bases and 4 bases respectively, with 10 bases between them. This CDR3 spans 14 amino acids. Seattle patient enrollment occurred during active infection, with longitudinal follow-up thereafter.

This clonotype was sampled from a woman aged 55-70 years with COVID-19, enrolled during active disease. Source material: peripheral blood. The chain employs TRBV5-1 and TRBJ1-2; no definite D call. CDR3 region: CASSLAKQSYGYTF. CDR3 coding DNA: TGCGCCAGCAGCTTGGCCAAACAGTCCTATGGCTACACCTTC.